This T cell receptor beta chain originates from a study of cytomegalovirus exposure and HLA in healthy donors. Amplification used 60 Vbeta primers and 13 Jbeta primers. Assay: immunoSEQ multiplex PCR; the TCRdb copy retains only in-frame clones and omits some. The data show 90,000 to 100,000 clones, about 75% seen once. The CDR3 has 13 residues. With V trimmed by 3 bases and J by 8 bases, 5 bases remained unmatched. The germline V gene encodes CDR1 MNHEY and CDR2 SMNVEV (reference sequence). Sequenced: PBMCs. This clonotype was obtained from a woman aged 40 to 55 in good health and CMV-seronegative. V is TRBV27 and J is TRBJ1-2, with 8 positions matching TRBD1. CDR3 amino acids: CASSLQGAGGYTF. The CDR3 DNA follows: TGTGCCAGCAGTTTGCAGGGGGCAGGGGGCTACACCTTC.